Listed here are 7 T cell receptor beta chains from one sample, sequenced in a study of regulatory T cells in long-lasting Graves disease. Time point indicated: newly diagnosed GD, antithyroid drugs for less than 3 months. Making the TCR library involved RNA that had been extracted from PBMCs. The TCR beta library used iRepertoire HTBI primers with Arm-PCR amplification of CDR3. TCRdb re-derived calls from the multiplex PCR reads in MiXCR, one entry per CDR3 protein. This sample carries about 620,000 distinct CDR3 sequences, about 15% of them seen once, and the ten largest clones take about 20%. These records were also assigned to another study, of T cells in Graves' hyperthyroidism and ophthalmopathy.

The input for sequencing was peripheral blood mononuclear cells (PBMCs), taken at new diagnosis, from a patient treated with antithyroid drugs. The receptors stem from a woman in her twenties or thirties with Graves disease.

This chain links TRBV27 with TRBJ2-5; the match to TRBD1 covers 11 bases. CDR1 MNHEY and CDR2 SMNVEV come from the germline V gene (reference sequence). The trim removed 4 bases at V and 5 bases at J, leaving 15 bases unmatched. The CDR3 sequence is 18 residues long. The CDR3 DNA sequence: TGTGCCAGCAGTTCAATGATGATTACGGGACAGGGGGTGGAGACCCAGTACTTC. Its translation is CASSSMMITGQGVETQYF.

With regard to this clonotype: This clone may be a read error of a much larger clone one base away. The chain uses TRBV28 and TRBJ1-1; no clear D gene. Trimming cost V 6 bases and J 12 bases, with 14 bases left between them. Germline V lookup: CDR1 MDHEN, CDR2 SYDVKM. This CDR3 is 11 amino acids long. The CDR3 DNA follows: TGTGCCAGCAGATCGATGGCCGAAACTTTCTTT. Its translation is CASRSMAETFF.

The chain couples TRBV29-1 to TRBJ2-7; D not resolved. The ends were cut back, 7 bases at V and 1 base at J, with 11 bases in the middle. The CDR3 is made up of 12 amino acids. Germline CDR1 is SQVTM and CDR2 is ANQGSEA. The CDR3 sequence is CSARAGSYEQYF. DNA for the CDR3: TGCAGCGCCCGGGCCGGATCCTACGAGCAGTACTTC.

There are a few counts of this clonotype. The chain couples TRBV30 to TRBJ2-7, with D unclear. The CDR3 loop spans 14 amino acids. Deletions cut 2 bases from V and 11 bases from J, with 22 bases between. CDR1 and CDR2 from the germline V gene are GTSNPN and SVGIG (reference sequence). CDR3 DNA: TGTGCCTGGAGTCGAACCTTACCCACTACGAGCAAGTACTTC. It translates to CAWSRTLPTTSKYF.

This clonotype has more than one count but fewer than ten. J is TRBJ2-1 and V is TRBV28; tentatively, D is TRBD1 or TRBD2 (7 bases each). Germline V CDR1 and CDR2: MDHEN, SYDVKM. The CDR3 runs to 17 residues. V lost 6 bases, J lost 7 bases, and 25 bases lay in between. As DNA, the CDR3 is TGTGCCAGCAGACCCTTAGGCCAGGGGGGGGACAATAATGAGCAGTTCTTC. It is translated as CASRPLGQGGDNNEQFF.

This clonotype has a count of ten or more. This chain uses TRBV20-1 with TRBJ1-3; D is undetermined. Trimming stripped 3 bases from V and 2 bases from J, with 5 bases between. Germline CDR1 and CDR2: DFQATT and SNEGSKA (reference sequence). This CDR3 is 12 amino acids long. The CDR3 DNA reads as TGCAGTGCTAGGGGAACTGGAAACACCATATATTTT. This gives the protein CSARGTGNTIYF.

This clonotype was observed a single time. This chain connects TRBV27 to TRBJ1-2; TRBD1 aligns across 8 bases. The CDR3 totals 14 residues. V was clipped by 6 bases and J by 14 bases; unmatched bases: 17. Germline V gives CDR1 MNHEY, CDR2 SMNVEV (reference sequence). This CDR3 reads CASSLNPGQGGRTF. CDR3 in DNA: TGTGCCAGCAGCCTAAACCCCGGACAGGGCGGTAGGACCTTC.